The subject of this entry is one T cell receptor beta chain. This sample was included in a study of blood T cell repertoires in COVID-19. Overall study: Acute-phase and convalescent COVID-19 samples originated in the United States, Italy and Spain. Sample material is recorded as cDNA or gDNA derived from T cells, B-cell-depleted T cells, or PBMCs.

Original data processing: Amplification of reference gene primers was used by the study to estimate nucleated cell counts. Libraries were prepared by immunoSEQ multiplex PCR; TCRdb keeps only in-frame clonotypes and omits some of them. D and trimming come from the DNA, and the V and J calls and clone size come from that table. The table has 100,000 or so clones, 85% seen once. The CDR3 is made up of 13 amino acids. The V end lost 6 bases, the J end lost 2 bases, and 11 bases lay between the germline ends. Per germline, CDR1 SEHNR and CDR2 FQNEAQ (reference sequence). Material: peripheral blood. The chain employs TRBV7-9 and TRBJ2-7, with D possibly TRBD1 on 5 matching bases. This sequence originates from a man aged 55 to 70 with acute or convalescent COVID-19. The CDR3 DNA reads TGTGCCAGCAGTTTGGACAAGACCTACGAGCAGTACTTC. This sequence encodes CASSLDKTYEQYF. Looking up the rest from reference TRBV7-9 and TRBJ2-7 gives the full variable domain: DTGVSQNPRHKITKRGQNVTFRCDPISEHNRLYWYRQTLGQGPEFLTYFQNEAQLEKSRLLSDRFSAERPKGSFSTLEIQRTEQGDSAMYLCASSLDKTYEQYFGPGTRLTVT.